These T cell receptor beta chains were read from a single sample in a study of a mutant IDH1 vaccine in newly diagnosed glioma. Sequenced by immunoSEQ multiplex PCR; TCRdb stores in-frame clones only, minus some. Of roughly 62,000 clones in the sample, about 89% are singletons; the top ten hold around 1.9%. These TCRs' antigens remain unknown. Source: PBMCs, taken from a glioma patient whose treatment included an IDH1 peptide vaccine. The origin of the receptors is a middle-aged man with glioma. CDR3s include the opening cysteine and the closing phenylalanine or tryptophan. D genes are given only for firm matches. Expanded clones are given a class, and other clones once, few, many or no size at all.

V	size	J	D	CDR3	DNA
TRBV28	.	TRBJ1-5	.	CASSFLEVVREGTNQPQHF	TGTGCCAGCAGTTTCCTAGAGGTGGTCAGGGAAGGGACCAATCAGCCCCAGCATTTT
TRBV6-1	once	TRBJ2-7	.	CASSTQGYYYEQYF	TGTGCCAGCAGTACCCAGGGATACTACTACGAGCAGTACTTC
TRBV28	.	TRBJ1-3	.	CASSLLPGAGNTIYF	TGTGCCAGCAGTCTCCTCCCAGGGGCTGGAAACACCATATATTTT
TRBV10-1	once	TRBJ2-7	.	CASSDNLVPFYEQYF	TGCGCCAGCAGTGATAATCTGGTCCCCTTCTACGAGCAGTACTTC
TRBV4-2	.	TRBJ2-1	TRBD2	CASSQLLAGGHNEQFF	TGTGCCAGCAGCCAACTTCTAGCGGGAGGCCACAATGAGCAGTTCTTC
TRBV5-6	.	TRBJ1-4	.	CASSSSTRLFF	TGTGCCAGCAGCTCGTCCACCCGGCTGTTTTTT
TRBV5-8	.	TRBJ1-2	TRBD1	CASRLTGLISGYTF	TGTGCCAGCAGGCTGACAGGGCTAATATCTGGCTACACCTTC
TRBV6-5	.	TRBJ2-3	TRBD2	CASSYALAGGRDTQYF	TGTGCCAGCAGTTATGCGCTAGCGGGGGGGCGAGATACGCAGTATTTT
TRBV5-1	.	TRBJ1-4	.	CASSFNGPNEKLFF	TGCGCCAGCAGCTTCAACGGTCCCAATGAAAAACTGTTTTTT
TRBV5-1	.	TRBJ1-1	.	CASSPGPGSMNTEAFF	TGCGCCAGCAGCCCCGGGCCGGGGTCCATGAACACTGAAGCTTTCTTT
TRBV19	.	TRBJ2-6	.	CASSIGGANVLTF	TGTGCCAGTAGTATAGGTGGGGCCAACGTCCTGACTTTC
TRBV30	.	TRBJ1-6	.	CAWRPNRAGNSPLHF	TGTGCCTGGAGGCCCAACAGGGCAGGCAATTCACCCCTCCACTTT
TRBV29-1	.	TRBJ2-1	.	CSVLIITDNEQFF	TGCAGCGTCCTGATTATCACAGACAATGAGCAGTTCTTC
TRBV5-1	.	TRBJ2-6	TRBD1	CASSPRQGASSGANVLTF	TGCGCCAGCAGCCCTCGACAGGGGGCATCCTCTGGGGCCAACGTCCTGACTTTC
TRBV30	.	TRBJ1-4	.	CAWRGTYNEKLFF	TGTGCCTGGAGAGGGACTTATAATGAAAAACTGTTTTTT
TRBV2	.	TRBJ1-2	.	CASRNGAYGYTF	TGTGCCAGCAGGAACGGAGCCTATGGCTACACCTTC
TRBV29-1	.	TRBJ1-2	.	CSVDGLGTNYGYTF	TGCAGCGTTGATGGATTAGGGACTAACTATGGCTACACCTTC
TRBV6-1	.	TRBJ2-5	.	CASSKPGRDMETQYF	TGTGCCAGCAGTAAACCGGGTCGAGATATGGAGACCCAGTACTTC
TRBV28	.	TRBJ1-5	.	CASSFGERPQHF	TGTGCCAGCAGTTTTGGTGAGCGGCCCCAGCATTTT
TRBV5-4	.	TRBJ2-1	.	CASSLAAAGLSNEQFF	TGTGCCAGCAGCTTGGCCGCAGCAGGGTTGAGCAATGAGCAGTTCTTC
TRBV19	medium-sized	TRBJ2-2	.	CASSIIRGRTGELFF	TGTGCCAGTAGTATAATACGGGGTAGGACCGGGGAGCTGTTTTTT
TRBV27	.	TRBJ2-2	.	CASSFLGFSGTGELFF	TGTGCCAGCAGTTTTCTTGGGTTTTCTGGGACCGGGGAGCTGTTTTTT
TRBV7-2	once	TRBJ2-2	TRBD2	CASSPGGGGDTGELFF	TGTGCCAGCAGCCCAGGCGGGGGAGGGGACACCGGGGAGCTGTTTTTT
TRBV2	.	TRBJ2-7	.	CARGAPYEQYF	TGTGCCCGCGGGGCCCCCTACGAGCAGTACTTC
TRBV5-4	once	TRBJ1-1	.	CASSKGPHEGNTEAFF	TGTGCCAGCAGCAAGGGACCACACGAGGGGAACACTGAAGCTTTCTTT
TRBV7-3	.	TRBJ2-3	TRBD2	CASSLRASGSADTQYF	TGTGCCAGCAGCTTAAGGGCTAGCGGGAGCGCAGATACGCAGTATTTT
TRBV6-6	.	TRBJ1-1	.	CASSYSGRGMNTEAFF	TGTGCCAGCAGTTACTCGGGCCGGGGTATGAACACTGAAGCTTTCTTT
TRBV18	.	TRBJ2-2	TRBD1	CASSPIGTGVGELFF	TGTGCCAGCTCACCGATCGGGACAGGGGTCGGGGAGCTGTTTTTT
TRBV7-9	.	TRBJ1-2	TRBD1	CASSTPGTGGLYGYTF	TGTGCCAGCAGTACCCCCGGGACAGGGGGCCTCTATGGCTACACCTTC
TRBV9	.	TRBJ1-1	TRBD1	CASSVGQGKGEAFF	TGTGCCAGCAGCGTAGGACAGGGGAAGGGTGAAGCTTTCTTT
TRBV11-2	once	TRBJ2-7	TRBD1	CASSLGTGLYEQYF	TGTGCCAGCAGCTTAGGGACAGGGCTGTACGAGCAGTACTTC
TRBV27	.	TRBJ1-5	.	CASSLSPGGNQPQHF	TGTGCCAGCAGTTTATCGCCAGGGGGCAATCAGCCCCAGCATTTT
TRBV5-1	.	TRBJ2-7	.	CASTSPEGPYEQYF	TGCGCCAGCACCTCCCCCGAAGGCCCCTACGAGCAGTACTTC
TRBV5-1	.	TRBJ2-3	.	CASSPGGGAHDTQYF	TGCGCCAGCAGCCCAGGAGGCGGGGCGCATGATACGCAGTATTTT
TRBV11-2	.	TRBJ2-2	.	CASSPIRKGAGELFF	TGTGCCAGCAGCCCGATACGAAAGGGGGCCGGGGAGCTGTTTTTT
TRBV7-3	.	TRBJ1-1	.	CASSPDPRTTEAFF	TGTGCCAGCAGCCCTGACCCGCGGACCACTGAAGCTTTCTTT
TRBV6-4	.	TRBJ1-1	.	CASSTTGVTEAFF	TGTGCCAGCAGCACGACCGGGGTCACTGAAGCTTTCTTT
TRBV2	.	TRBJ2-2	.	CASKMTDIGELFF	TGTGCCAGCAAGATGACAGATATCGGGGAGCTGTTTTTT
TRBV5-6	.	TRBJ1-3	.	CASSLQGGFPWDTIYF	TGTGCCAGCAGCTTACAGGGTGGTTTTCCGTGGGACACCATATATTTT
TRBV27	.	TRBJ1-6	TRBD1	CASSGTGLNSPLHF	TGTGCCAGCAGTGGGACAGGGCTTAATTCACCCCTCCACTTT
TRBV7-9	.	TRBJ2-1	TRBD2	CASSAWTSGSYNEQFF	TGTGCCAGCAGCGCATGGACTAGCGGGAGCTACAATGAGCAGTTCTTC
TRBV6-5	.	TRBJ2-3	.	CASSYVSSTDTQYF	TGTGCCAGCAGTTACGTGTCTAGCACAGATACGCAGTATTTT
TRBV6-1	.	TRBJ1-4	.	CASSETPTGLGKLFF	TGTGCCAGCAGTGAAACCCCCACGGGCCTGGGGAAACTGTTTTTT
TRBV25-1	.	TRBJ2-3	TRBD2	CAALGGRAGDTQYF	TGTGCCGCCCTTGGCGGGAGGGCGGGAGATACGCAGTATTTT
TRBV2	.	TRBJ2-1	.	CASSEAAGQSSYNEQFF	TGTGCCAGCAGTGAAGCGGCGGGACAGAGCTCCTACAATGAGCAGTTCTTC
TRBV5-6	.	TRBJ1-2	.	CASRPVSGGNYGYTF	TGTGCCAGCAGGCCGGTCTCGGGGGGCAACTATGGCTACACCTTC
TRBV5-5	.	TRBJ2-6	.	CASSLGFRSGANVLTF	TGTGCCAGCAGCTTGGGGTTCCGCTCTGGGGCCAACGTCCTGACTTTC
TRBV5-1	.	TRBJ1-4	.	CASSKGLGDSTNEKLFF	TGCGCCAGCAGCAAAGGACTGGGGGACTCAACTAATGAAAAACTGTTTTTT
TRBV5-1	.	TRBJ1-3	TRBD1	CASRSGTGASGNTIYF	TGCGCCAGCAGGTCCGGGACAGGGGCCTCTGGAAACACCATATATTTT
TRBV9	.	TRBJ2-3	.	CASNLEGTSTDTQYF	TGTGCCAGCAATCTAGAAGGCACTAGCACAGATACGCAGTATTTT
TRBV5-1	once	TRBJ1-3	.	CASSLEGEGSGNTIYF	TGCGCCAGCAGCTTGGAAGGGGAAGGCTCTGGAAACACCATATATTTT
TRBV7-6	once	TRBJ2-2	.	CASSLDGSDTGELFF	TGTGCCAGCAGCTTGGACGGGAGCGACACCGGGGAGCTGTTTTTT